The text below deals with one T cell receptor (beta chain). The antigen remains undetermined. This sample is drawn from a study of CD8 T cells in Susac syndrome. Overall study findings and caveats: Acknowledgment was made by the study that its TCR sequencing and HLA analysis involved a relatively small number of individuals.

CD8+ and CD4+ T cells from blood underwent TCR beta sequencing, which was carried out in a high-throughput format. The TEMRA cells underwent FACS enrichment, while the CD8+ and CD4+ T cells underwent negative isolation. The CDR3 covers 15 residues. Trimming pared 7 bases from V and 1 base from J, leaving 13 bases between. In germline, CDR1 is SGHTA, CDR2 FQGNSA. After extraction with the RNeasy kit, about 0.45 to 1 ug of the RNA was reverse transcribed using random hexamers. TCRdb reprocessed the immunoSEQ multiplex PCR reads with MiXCR, giving one entry per CDR3 protein. The table lists around 300,000 distinct CDR3 sequences, about 91% of them singletons.

J is TRBJ2-2 and V is TRBV7-2; D possibly matches TRBD1 or TRBD2 (5 bases each). The TCR sequence derives from a human donor with multiple sclerosis. Sequenced: CD8+ T cells from PBMCs. This chain's CDR3 is CASTFWGMNTGELFF. CDR3 bases: TGTGCCAGCACCTTTTGGGGGATGAACACCGGGGAGCTGTTTTTT.